What follows describes a single TCR beta chain. Antigen specificity is unknown. Germline V gives CDR1 ENHRY, CDR2 SYGVKD. Trimming took 4 bases from V and 6 from J, leaving 9 bases between them. There are 12 residues in the CDR3. As for time point: week 35, safety follow-up. One vaccine dose held 300 ug of mutant IDH1 20-mer peptide and came with topical imiquimod. Astrocytomas found in donors were new, WHO grade 3 or 4, IDH1-mutant and ATRX-lost. The data were obtained in a study of a mutant IDH1 vaccine in newly diagnosed glioma. Study in general: Patients were pretreated with radiotherapy, temozolomide, or both, mostly both. General study results and limits: Variations in leading peripheral T cell clonotypes appeared to have no connection with pseudoprogression. Vaccination induced immune responses in about 93% of patients.

Assay: immunoSEQ multiplex PCR; the TCRdb copy retains only in-frame clones and omits some. The table shows tens of thousands of clones, with approximately 80% occurring only once. The source was PBMCs, collected from a glioma patient whose treatment included an IDH1 peptide vaccine. This rearrangement joins TRBV10-3 to TRBJ1-2; the D gene is possibly TRBD1 (6 bases). The clonotype originates from a woman aged 18-30 years with glioma. CDR3 sequence (DNA): TGTGCCATCAGTGTACAGGGAAATGGCTACACCTTC. Translation: CAISVQGNGYTF.